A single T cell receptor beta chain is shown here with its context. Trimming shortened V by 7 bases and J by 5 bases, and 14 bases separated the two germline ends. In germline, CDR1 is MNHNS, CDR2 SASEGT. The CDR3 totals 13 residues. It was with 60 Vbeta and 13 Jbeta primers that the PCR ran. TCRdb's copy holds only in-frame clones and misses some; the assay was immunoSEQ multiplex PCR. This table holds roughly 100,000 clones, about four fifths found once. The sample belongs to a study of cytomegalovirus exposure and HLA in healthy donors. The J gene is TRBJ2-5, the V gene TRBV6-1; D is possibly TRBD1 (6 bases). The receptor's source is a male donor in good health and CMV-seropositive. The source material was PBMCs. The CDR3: CASKRGGLETQYF. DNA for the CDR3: TGTGCCAGCAAACGAGGGGGATTGGAGACCCAGTACTTC.